Below, one T cell receptor beta chain is given with its context. Its matching antigen is unknown. This sample is drawn from a study of blood T cells in healthy people across ages. Study-level points and caveats: Donor CMV status, an unknown factor, possibly confounded changes in expanded clonotypes. What prevented conclusive comparison of naive and antigen-experienced cells was that PBMCs were unsorted.

Through a sample-barcoded 5' primer and a J-beta primer mix, a second PCR was run for roughly 7 to 11 cycles. Each of the cDNA molecules was tagged by a template-switch adaptor with 12 random nucleotides. TCRdb re-called the 5' RACE reads through MiXCR, storing one row per CDR3 protein. The sample has approximately 600,000 distinct CDR3 sequences; under 65% are singletons. Trimming cost V 0 bases and J 1 base, with 10 bases left between them. The CDR3 is made up of 15 amino acids. Germline CDR1 SGHRS, CDR2 YFSETQ. The chain carries TRBV5-1 and TRBJ2-5; D possibly corresponds to TRBD2 (6 bases). The TCR originated in a man aged 55 to 70 in good health. The specimen sequenced was blood. CDR3 loop: CASSLAVGGQETQYF. DNA for the CDR3: TGCGCCAGCAGCTTGGCGGTGGGGGGCCAAGAGACCCAGTACTTC.